This paragraph covers one T cell receptor beta chain sequence. The data stem from a study of blood T cell repertoires in COVID-19. Across the whole study: Sites in the United States, Italy and Spain provided acute and convalescent COVID-19 samples. T cells, B-cell-depleted T cells, or PBMCs provided the cDNA or gDNA that served as material.

Original methodology: Amplified reference gene primers provided the basis for estimating nucleated cell counts. Repertoires were generated with immunoSEQ multiplex PCR, while TCRdb's copy carries only in-frame clones and drops some. V and J calls and clone size follow that table, whereas D and trimming were derived from the DNA. The repertoire holds more than 200,000 clones, with approximately 80% as singletons. Germline V lookup: CDR1 MDHEN, CDR2 SYDVKM. V was cut by 6 bases and J by 3 bases, with 12 bases left in between. This CDR3 contains 14 residues. The sample consisted of peripheral blood. This clonotype was sampled from a woman in her thirties or forties with active or convalescent COVID-19. The chain uses TRBV28 and TRBJ1-3; D is uncertain. The CDR3 spells CASSLSGYGNTIYF. The CDR3 DNA is TGTGCCAGCAGCCTTTCAGGTTATGGAAACACCATATATTTT.